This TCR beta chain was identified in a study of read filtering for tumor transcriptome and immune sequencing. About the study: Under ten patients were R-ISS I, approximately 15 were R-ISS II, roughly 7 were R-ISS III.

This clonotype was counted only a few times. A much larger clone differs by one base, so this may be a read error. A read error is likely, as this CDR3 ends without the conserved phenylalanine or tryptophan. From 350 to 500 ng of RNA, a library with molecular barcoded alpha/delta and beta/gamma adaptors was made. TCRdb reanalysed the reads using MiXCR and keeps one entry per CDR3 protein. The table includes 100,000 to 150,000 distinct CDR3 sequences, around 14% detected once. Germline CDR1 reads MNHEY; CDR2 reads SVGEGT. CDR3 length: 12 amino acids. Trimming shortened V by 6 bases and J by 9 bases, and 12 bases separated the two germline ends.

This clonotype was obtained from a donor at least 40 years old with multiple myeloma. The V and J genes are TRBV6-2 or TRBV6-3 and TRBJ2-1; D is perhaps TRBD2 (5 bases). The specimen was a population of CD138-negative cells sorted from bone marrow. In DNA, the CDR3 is TGTGCCAGCAGCCCCACTAGTATTGAGCAGTTCCTC. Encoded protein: CASSPTSIEQFL.